These 10 T cell receptor beta chains originate from one sample sequenced in a study of blood T cell repertoires in COVID-19. Method: immunoSEQ multiplex PCR; TCRdb's copy keeps in-frame clones and lacks some. The sample contains over 250,000 clones, roughly nine tenths of which appear only once. Sequencing was done on a sample of peripheral blood. The receptors were gathered from a woman in her thirties with COVID-19, enrolled during active disease.

This chain uses TRBV9 with TRBJ1-1; D is possibly TRBD1 (6 bases). The germline V and J ends were trimmed by 2 bases and 3 bases, with 8 bases remaining between them. Germline CDR1 SGDLS, CDR2 YYNGEE. CDR3 length: 13 amino acids. In nucleotides, the CDR3 is TGTGCCAGCAGCGTCAGGGGAGACACTGAAGCTTTCTTT. It codes for CASSVRGDTEAFF.

This clone was counted once. The chain recombines TRBV5-1 with TRBJ2-7; 9 bases are a match to TRBD1. With 0 bases clipped from V and 2 bases from J, the junction kept 9 bases outside the gene matches. The CDR3 extends over 17 amino acids. The germline CDR1 and CDR2 sequences are SGHRS and YFSETQ. CDR3 in DNA: TGCGCCAGCAGCTTGGGCTCAGGACAGGGGATAACCTACGAGCAGTACTTC. Its translation is CASSLGSGQGITYEQYF.

The V call is TRBV6-5, the J call TRBJ2-1; 9 bases fit TRBD2. Germline V gene lookup returns CDR1 MNHEY and CDR2 SVGAGI. J was trimmed by 9 bases and V by 6 bases; bases with no gene match: 12. The CDR3 loop spans 15 amino acids. Here the CDR3 reads CASSTYSGSSPEQFF. CDR3 DNA sequence: TGTGCCAGCAGCACGTATAGCGGGAGCTCCCCTGAGCAGTTCTTC.

The chain uses TRBV24-1 and TRBJ2-2, with TRBD1 matching over 8 bases. CDR3 length: 18 residues. CDR1 and CDR2 from the germline V gene are KGHDR and SFDVKD. V shed 3 bases, J shed 2 bases, and the junction held 10 bases outside the gene matches. CDR3 sequence: CATSDQQGGFDNTGELFF. In nucleotides, the CDR3 is TGTGCCACCAGTGATCAACAGGGGGGCTTTGACAACACCGGGGAGCTGTTTTTT.

This sequence joins TRBV5-1 and TRBJ2-5; unclear D gene. The CDR3 covers 16 residues. V lost 1 base and J 2 bases, leaving 15 bases between the germline ends. Germline V lookup: CDR1 SGHRS, CDR2 YFSETQ. The CDR3 DNA reads TGCGCCAGCAGCTTGTTCACGTCCGACGGGCAAGAGACCCAGTACTTC. Protein: CASSLFTSDGQETQYF.

The chain combines TRBV6-5 with TRBJ1-2; no clear D. V lost 2 bases and J 3 bases, leaving 7 bases between the germline ends. This CDR3 comprises 13 residues. Germline V CDR1 and CDR2: MNHEY, SVGAGI. The CDR3 spells CASSYNIDYGYTF. The DNA for the CDR3 is TGTGCCAGCAGTTACAATATTGACTATGGCTACACCTTC.

V and J are TRBV5-1 and TRBJ1-1; D not resolved. Trimming removed 0 bases at V and 0 bases at J, with 12 bases between. This CDR3 comprises 16 residues. Germline V gene sequence: CDR1 SGHRS, CDR2 YFSETQ. CDR3 nucleotide sequence: TGCGCCAGCAGCTTGGACGGCAGGACTATGAACACTGAAGCTTTCTTT. This sequence encodes CASSLDGRTMNTEAFF.

The chain joins TRBV29-1 to TRBJ2-1; D is perhaps TRBD2 (6 bases). Germline lookup yields CDR1 SQVTM and CDR2 ANQGSEA. The CDR3 covers 14 residues. Between the trimmed V and J ends, which lost 6 bases and 0 bases, there was a span of 12 bases. This CDR3 is CSVARENSYNEQFF. The CDR3 nucleotides are TGCAGCGTCGCTCGGGAGAACTCCTACAATGAGCAGTTCTTC.

The gene calls are TRBV5-4 and TRBJ2-3; 10 nucleotides align to TRBD2. V lost 4 bases, J lost 6 bases, and 11 bases stayed unmatched. Germline-derived CDR1 and CDR2 are SGHNT and YYREEE (reference sequence). This CDR3 is 16 amino acids long. The CDR3 is CASSVLLAGNVDTQYF. DNA for the CDR3: TGTGCCAGCAGCGTGCTACTAGCGGGAAACGTGGATACGCAGTATTTT.

The rearrangement uses TRBV30 and TRBJ1-2, with 9 bases aligning to TRBD1. From germline, CDR1 is GTSNPN and CDR2 SVGIG (reference sequence). The CDR3 has 15 residues. V trimming: 3 bases; J trimming: 11 bases; junction bases outside the gene matches: 16. CDR3 loop: CAWSAELQGASRYTF. CDR3 sequence (DNA): TGTGCCTGGAGCGCCGAACTACAGGGGGCGTCCCGGTACACCTTC.